This T cell receptor (beta chain) was captured by sequencing in a study of cytomegalovirus exposure and HLA in healthy donors. General study points: The sole available immune exposure information was CMV serostatus.

Primers: 60 Vbeta forward and 13 Jbeta reverse. Clones were sequenced by immunoSEQ multiplex PCR, and TCRdb holds only the in-frame ones, with some missing. The sample holds approximately 140,000 clones, about 64% seen once. Comment on this clone: Its antigen is unidentified.

The CDR3 loop spans 13 amino acids. Trimming removed 6 bases at V and 7 bases at J, with 10 bases between. Germline CDR1 reads MNHNY; CDR2 reads SVGAGI (reference sequence). There were likely unrecorded immune exposures, though donors were nominally healthy when sampled. The source material was PBMCs. The gene calls are TRBV6-6 and TRBJ1-6; possibly TRBD1 for D (6 bases). The TCR comes from a woman aged 55 to 70 in good health and CMV-seropositive. This CDR3 is CASSLRGNSPLHF. CDR3 nucleotides: TGTGCCAGCAGCCTCAGGGGCAATTCACCCCTCCACTTT.